This T cell receptor beta chain was captured by sequencing in a study of blood T cell repertoires in COVID-19. Study summary: Some COVID-19 samples were acute and others convalescent; all came from the United States, Italy and Spain.

Generated by immunoSEQ multiplex PCR, the TCRdb table keeps only in-frame clones and is missing some. Of roughly 270,000 clones detected, 85% appear once; the ten largest clones hold 2% to 3%. The cohort comprised adults aged roughly 18 to 90 years residing in about two dozen US areas. Sequencing was performed on PBMCs or T cells enriched from blood (not recorded which). This clonotype was sampled from a woman aged 45-65 years who had recovered from COVID-19.

The CDR3 loop is CASSLLAAMNEQFF. CDR3 DNA sequence: TGCGCCAGCAGCTTACTAGCGGCTATGAATGAGCAGTTCTTC. V and J are TRBV5-1 and TRBJ2-1; TRBD2 matches at 8 bases. The germline CDR1 and CDR2 sequences are SGHRS and YFSETQ. Losses at the gene ends were 2 bases for V and 7 bases for J; bases not matched to a gene: 5. This CDR3 comprises 14 residues.